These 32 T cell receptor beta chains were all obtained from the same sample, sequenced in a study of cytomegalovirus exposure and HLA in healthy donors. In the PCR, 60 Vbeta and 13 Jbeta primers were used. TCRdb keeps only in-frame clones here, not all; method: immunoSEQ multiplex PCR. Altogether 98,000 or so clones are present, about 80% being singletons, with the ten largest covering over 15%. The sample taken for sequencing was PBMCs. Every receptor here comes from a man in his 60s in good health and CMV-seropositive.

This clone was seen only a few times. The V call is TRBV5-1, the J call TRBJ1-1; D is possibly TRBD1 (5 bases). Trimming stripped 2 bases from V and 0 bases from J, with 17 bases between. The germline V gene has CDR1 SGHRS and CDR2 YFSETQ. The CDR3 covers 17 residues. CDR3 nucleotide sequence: TGCGCCAGCAGCTTATACTCAGGGCAGGCGATGAACACTGAAGCTTTCTTT. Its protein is CASSLYSGQAMNTEAFF.

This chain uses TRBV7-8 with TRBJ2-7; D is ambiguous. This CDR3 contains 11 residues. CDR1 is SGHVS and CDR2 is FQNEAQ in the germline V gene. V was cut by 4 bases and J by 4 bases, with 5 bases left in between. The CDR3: CASSSTYEQYF. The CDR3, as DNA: TGTGCCAGCAGCTCAACTTACGAGCAGTACTTC.

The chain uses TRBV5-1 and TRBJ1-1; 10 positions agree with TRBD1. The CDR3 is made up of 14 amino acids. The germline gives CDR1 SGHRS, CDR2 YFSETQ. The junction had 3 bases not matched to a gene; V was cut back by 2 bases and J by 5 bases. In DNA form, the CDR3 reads TGCGCCAGCAGCTTTCGGACAGGGGGAACTGAAGCTTTCTTT. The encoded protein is CASSFRTGGTEAFF.

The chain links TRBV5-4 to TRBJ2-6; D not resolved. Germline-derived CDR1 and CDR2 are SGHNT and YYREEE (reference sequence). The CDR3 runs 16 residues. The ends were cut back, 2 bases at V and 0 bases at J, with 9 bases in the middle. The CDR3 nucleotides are TGTGCCAGCAGCTTTAAAAGCCCCTCTGGGGCCAACGTCCTGACTTTC. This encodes CASSFKSPSGANVLTF.

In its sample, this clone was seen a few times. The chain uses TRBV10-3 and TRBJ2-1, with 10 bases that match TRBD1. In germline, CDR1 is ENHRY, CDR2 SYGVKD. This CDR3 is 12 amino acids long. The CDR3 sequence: CTTGGAYNEQFF. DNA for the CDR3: TGTACGACAGGGGGCGCCTACAATGAGCAGTTCTTC.

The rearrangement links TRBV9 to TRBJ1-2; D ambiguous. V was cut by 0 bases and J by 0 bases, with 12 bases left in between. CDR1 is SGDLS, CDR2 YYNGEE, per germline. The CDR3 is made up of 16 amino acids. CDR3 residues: CASSVDPGGTNYGYTF. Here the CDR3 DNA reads TGTGCCAGCAGCGTAGATCCGGGAGGCACTAACTATGGCTACACCTTC.

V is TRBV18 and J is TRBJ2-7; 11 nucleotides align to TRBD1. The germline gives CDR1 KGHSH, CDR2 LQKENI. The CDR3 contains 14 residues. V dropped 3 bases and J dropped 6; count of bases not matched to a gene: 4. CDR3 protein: CASSPGQGVVEQYF. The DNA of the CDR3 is TGTGCCAGCTCACCGGGACAGGGGGTAGTCGAGCAGTACTTC.

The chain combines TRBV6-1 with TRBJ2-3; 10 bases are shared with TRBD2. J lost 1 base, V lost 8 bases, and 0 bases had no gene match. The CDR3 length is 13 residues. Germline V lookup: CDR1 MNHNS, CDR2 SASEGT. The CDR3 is CASGLAGTDTQYF. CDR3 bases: TGTGCCAGCGGACTAGCGGGCACAGATACGCAGTATTTT.

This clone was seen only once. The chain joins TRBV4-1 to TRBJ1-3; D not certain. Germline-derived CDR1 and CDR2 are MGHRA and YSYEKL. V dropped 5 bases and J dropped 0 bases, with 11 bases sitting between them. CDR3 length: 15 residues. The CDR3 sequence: CASSWATHSGNTIYF. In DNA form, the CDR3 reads TGCGCCAGCAGCTGGGCCACTCACTCTGGAAACACCATATATTTT.

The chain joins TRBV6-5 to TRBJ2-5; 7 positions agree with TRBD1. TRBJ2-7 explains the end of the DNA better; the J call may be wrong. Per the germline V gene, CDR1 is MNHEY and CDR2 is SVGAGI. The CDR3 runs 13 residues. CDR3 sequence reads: CASNRDSGGEQYF. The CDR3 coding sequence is TGTGCCAGCAACCGGGACAGCGGTGGCGAGCAGTACTTC.

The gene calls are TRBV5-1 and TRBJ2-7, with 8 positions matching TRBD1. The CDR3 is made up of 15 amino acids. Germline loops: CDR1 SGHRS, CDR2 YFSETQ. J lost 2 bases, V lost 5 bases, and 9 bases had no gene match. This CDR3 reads CASSSSGTGTYEQYF. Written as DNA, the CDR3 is TGCGCCAGCAGTTCCTCCGGGACAGGTACCTACGAGCAGTACTTC.

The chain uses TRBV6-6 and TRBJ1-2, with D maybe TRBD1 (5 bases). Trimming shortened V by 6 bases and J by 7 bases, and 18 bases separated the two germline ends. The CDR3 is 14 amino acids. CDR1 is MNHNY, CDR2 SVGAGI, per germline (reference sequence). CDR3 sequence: CASSSTVRMVGYTF. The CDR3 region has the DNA TGTGCCAGCAGCTCGACAGTGCGGATGGTTGGCTACACCTTC.

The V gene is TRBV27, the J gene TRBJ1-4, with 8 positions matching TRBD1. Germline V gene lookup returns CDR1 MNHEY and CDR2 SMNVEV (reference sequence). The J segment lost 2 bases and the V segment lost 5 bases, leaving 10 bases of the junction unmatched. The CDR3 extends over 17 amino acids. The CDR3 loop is CASSMTGELYTNEKLFF. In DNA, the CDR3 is TGTGCCAGCAGTATGACAGGGGAACTGTATACTAATGAAAAACTGTTTTTT.

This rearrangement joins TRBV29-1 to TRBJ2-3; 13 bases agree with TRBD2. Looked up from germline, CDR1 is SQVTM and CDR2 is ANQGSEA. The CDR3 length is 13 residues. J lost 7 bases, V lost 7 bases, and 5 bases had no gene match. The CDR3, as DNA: TGCAGCGACAGACTAGCGGGGGGTAATACGCAGTATTTT. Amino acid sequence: CSDRLAGGNTQYF.

The CDR3 DNA reads as TGTGCCAGCAGCTTAGGAGACAGGGGGAGGACAGATACGCAGTATTTT. It translates to CASSLGDRGRTDTQYF. V is TRBV7-9 and J is TRBJ2-3, with TRBD1 identical over 9 bases. The CDR3 consists of 16 residues. J was trimmed by 3 bases and V by 1 base; bases with no gene match: 5. Germline assignment: CDR1 SEHNR and CDR2 FQNEAQ (reference sequence).

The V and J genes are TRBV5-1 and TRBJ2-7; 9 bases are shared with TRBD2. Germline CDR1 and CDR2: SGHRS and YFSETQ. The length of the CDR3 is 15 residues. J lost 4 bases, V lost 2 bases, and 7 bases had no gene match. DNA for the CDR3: TGCGCCAGCAGCTTCGGAGGCGGGGGGGCTTACGAGCAGTACTTC. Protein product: CASSFGGGGAYEQYF.

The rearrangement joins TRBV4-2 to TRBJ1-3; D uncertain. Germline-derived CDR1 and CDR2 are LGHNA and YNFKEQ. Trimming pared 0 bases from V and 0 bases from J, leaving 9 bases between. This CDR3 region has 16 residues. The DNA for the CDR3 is TGTGCCAGCAGCCAAGAACACAGTAACTCTGGAAACACCATATATTTT. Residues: CASSQEHSNSGNTIYF.

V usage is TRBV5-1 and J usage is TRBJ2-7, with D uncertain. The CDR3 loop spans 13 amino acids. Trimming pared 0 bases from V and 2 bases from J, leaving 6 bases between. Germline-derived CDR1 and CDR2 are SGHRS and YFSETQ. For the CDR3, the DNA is TGCGCCAGCAGCTTGGGCTACCCCTACGAGCAGTACTTC. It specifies CASSLGYPYEQYF. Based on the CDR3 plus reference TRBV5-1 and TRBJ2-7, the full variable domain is KAGVTQTPRYLIKTRGQQVTLSCSPISGHRSVSWYQQTPGQGLQFLFEYFSETQRNKGNFPGRFSGRQFSNSRSEMNVSTLELGDSALYLCASSLGYPYEQYFGPGTRLTVT.

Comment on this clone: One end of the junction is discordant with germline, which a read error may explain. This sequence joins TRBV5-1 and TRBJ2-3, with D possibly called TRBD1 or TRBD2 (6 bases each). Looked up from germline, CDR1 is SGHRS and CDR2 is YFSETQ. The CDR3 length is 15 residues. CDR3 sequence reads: CASSLGGLGTDTQYF. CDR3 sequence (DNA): TGCGCCAGCAGTTTGGGGGGCTTGGGCACAGATACGCAGTATTTT.

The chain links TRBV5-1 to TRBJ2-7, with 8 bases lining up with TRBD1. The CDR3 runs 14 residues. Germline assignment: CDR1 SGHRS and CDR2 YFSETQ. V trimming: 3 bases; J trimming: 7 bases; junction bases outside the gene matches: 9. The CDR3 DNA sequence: TGCGCCAGCAGCTATGGACAGGGTTTGGAGGAGCAGTACTTC. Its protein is CASSYGQGLEEQYF.

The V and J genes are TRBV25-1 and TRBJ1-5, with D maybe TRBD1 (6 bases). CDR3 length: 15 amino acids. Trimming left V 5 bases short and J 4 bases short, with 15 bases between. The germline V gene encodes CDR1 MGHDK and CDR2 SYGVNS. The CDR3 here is CASSPTGFGNQPQHF. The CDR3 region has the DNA TGTGCCAGCAGTCCCACAGGGTTTGGAAATCAGCCCCAGCATTTT.

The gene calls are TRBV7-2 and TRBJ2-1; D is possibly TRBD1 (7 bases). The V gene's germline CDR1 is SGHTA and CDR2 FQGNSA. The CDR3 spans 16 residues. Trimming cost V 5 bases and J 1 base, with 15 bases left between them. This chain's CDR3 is CASSVSSGGSYNEQFF. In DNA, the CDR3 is TGTGCCAGCAGCGTTTCGTCAGGGGGGTCCTACAATGAGCAGTTCTTC.

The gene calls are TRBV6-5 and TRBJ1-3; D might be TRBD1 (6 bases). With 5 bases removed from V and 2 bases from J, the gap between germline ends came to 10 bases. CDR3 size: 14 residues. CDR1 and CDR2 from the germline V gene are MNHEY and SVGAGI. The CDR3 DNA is TGTGCCAGCAGTGTTACAGGGACTGGAAACACCATATATTTT. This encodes CASSVTGTGNTIYF.

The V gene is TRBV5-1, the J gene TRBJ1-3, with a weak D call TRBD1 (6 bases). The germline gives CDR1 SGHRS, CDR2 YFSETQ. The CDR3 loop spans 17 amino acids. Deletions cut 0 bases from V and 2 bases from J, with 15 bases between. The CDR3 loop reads CASSLAGTNFPGNTIYF. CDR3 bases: TGCGCCAGCAGCTTGGCCGGGACAAATTTCCCTGGAAACACCATATATTTT.

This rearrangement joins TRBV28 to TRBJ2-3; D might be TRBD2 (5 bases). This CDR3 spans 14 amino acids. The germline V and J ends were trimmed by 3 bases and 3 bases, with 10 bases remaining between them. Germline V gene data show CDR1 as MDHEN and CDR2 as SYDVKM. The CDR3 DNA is TGTGCCAGCAGTTTCGAGGGCAGGACAGATACGCAGTATTTT. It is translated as CASSFEGRTDTQYF.

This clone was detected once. CDR3 in DNA: TGTGCCAGCACCTCCGCGTCGGGACTTAATGAAAAACTGTTTTTT. It is translated as CASTSASGLNEKLFF. The chain couples TRBV7-9 to TRBJ1-4; maybe TRBD1 (5 bases). Germline CDR1 is SEHNR and CDR2 is FQNEAQ (reference sequence). V lost 7 bases and J 4 bases, leaving 16 bases between the germline ends. The CDR3 is 15 residues long.

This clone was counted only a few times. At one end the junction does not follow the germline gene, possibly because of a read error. CDR3 DNA: TGTTCCAGCAGCTTCCTAGGGACAGGCCCGGATCTTCCGGGCGAGCAGTACTTC. It translates to CSSSFLGTGPDLPGEQYF. The chain uses TRBV7-9 and TRBJ2-7, with 8 bases aligning to TRBD1. Germline CDR1 and CDR2: SEHNR and FQNEAQ (reference sequence). The CDR3 is 18 amino acids.

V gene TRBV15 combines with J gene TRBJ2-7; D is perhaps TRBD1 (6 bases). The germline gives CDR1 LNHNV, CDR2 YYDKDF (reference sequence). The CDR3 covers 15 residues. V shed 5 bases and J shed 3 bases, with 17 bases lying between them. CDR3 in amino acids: CATSDGPGEYYEQYF. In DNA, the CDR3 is TGTGCCACCAGCGACGGCCCAGGGGAATACTACGAGCAGTACTTC.

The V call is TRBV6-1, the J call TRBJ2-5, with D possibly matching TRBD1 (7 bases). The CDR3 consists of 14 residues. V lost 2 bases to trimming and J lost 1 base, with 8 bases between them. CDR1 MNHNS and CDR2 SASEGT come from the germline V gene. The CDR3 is CASSEQGGQETQYF. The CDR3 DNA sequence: TGTGCCAGCAGTGAACAGGGGGGCCAAGAGACCCAGTACTTC.

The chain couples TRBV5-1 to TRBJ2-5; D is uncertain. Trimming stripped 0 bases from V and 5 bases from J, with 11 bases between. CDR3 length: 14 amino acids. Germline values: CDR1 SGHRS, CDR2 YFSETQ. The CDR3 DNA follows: TGCGCCAGCAGCTTGGTTCCCGAGGAGGAGACCCAGTACTTC. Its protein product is CASSLVPEEETQYF.

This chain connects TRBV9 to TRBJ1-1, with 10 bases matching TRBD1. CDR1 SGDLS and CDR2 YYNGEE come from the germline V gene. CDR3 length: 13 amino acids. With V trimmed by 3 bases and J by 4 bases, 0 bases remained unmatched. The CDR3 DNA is TGTGCCAGCAGCGGGACAGGGGGCACTGAAGCTTTCTTT. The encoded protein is CASSGTGGTEAFF.

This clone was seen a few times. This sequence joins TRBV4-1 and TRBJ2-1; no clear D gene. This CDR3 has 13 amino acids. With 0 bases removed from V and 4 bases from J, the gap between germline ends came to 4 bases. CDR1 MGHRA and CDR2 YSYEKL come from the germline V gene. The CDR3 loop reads CASSQDSYNEQFF. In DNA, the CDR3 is TGCGCCAGCAGCCAAGATTCTTACAATGAGCAGTTCTTC.